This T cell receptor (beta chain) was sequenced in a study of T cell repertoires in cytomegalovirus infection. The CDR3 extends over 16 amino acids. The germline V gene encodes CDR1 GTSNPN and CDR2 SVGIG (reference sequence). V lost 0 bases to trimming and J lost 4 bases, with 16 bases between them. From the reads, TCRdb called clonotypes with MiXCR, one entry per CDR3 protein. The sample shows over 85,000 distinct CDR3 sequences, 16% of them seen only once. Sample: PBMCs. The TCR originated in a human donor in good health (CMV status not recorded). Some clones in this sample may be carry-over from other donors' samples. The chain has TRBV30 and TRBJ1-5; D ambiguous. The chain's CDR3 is CAWSVENPVDNQPQHF. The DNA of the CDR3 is TGTGCCTGGAGTGTGGAAAACCCCGTTGATAATCAGCCCCAGCATTTT. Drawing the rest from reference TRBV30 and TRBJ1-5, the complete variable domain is SQTIHQWPATLVQPVGSPLSLECTVEGTSNPNLYWYRQAAGRGLQLLFYSVGIGQISSEVPQNLSASRPQDRQFILSSKKLLLSDSGFYLCAWSVENPVDNQPQHFGDGTRLSIL.